Following are 5 T cell receptor beta chains from one sample sequenced in a study of memory CD4+ T cells and cytomegalovirus serostatus. Profiling relied on immunoSEQ multiplex PCR, and the TCRdb table lists in-frame clones only, not all of them. The sample lists around 54,000 clones; around three quarters were seen once. The sort gate was single viable CD3+CD4+CD8-CD45RO+ cells for memory CD4+ T cells. The sequenced sample was memory CD4+ T cells from blood. Every receptor here comes from an adult in good health and CMV-seropositive.

This clone occurred a few times. The rearrangement uses TRBV2 and TRBJ2-5; D possibly matches TRBD1 or TRBD2 (6 bases each). The CDR3 runs to 15 residues. Deletions cut 5 bases from V and 5 bases from J, with 18 bases between. Germline loops: CDR1 SNHLY, CDR2 FYNNEI. The CDR3 protein is CASSLLVGGAETQYF. DNA for the CDR3: TGTGCCAGCAGTTTGCTTGTCGGGGGCGCGGAGACCCAGTACTTC.

In nucleotides, the CDR3 is TGTGCCAGCAAAATGGGACTAGCGGGAGAAAGGTCCTACGAGCAGTACTTC. Translating it yields CASKMGLAGERSYEQYF. V gene TRBV2 combines with J gene TRBJ2-7; TRBD2 aligns across 14 bases. Germline CDR1 SNHLY, CDR2 FYNNEI. This CDR3 comprises 17 residues. After removal of 7 bases from V and 1 base from J, the junction contained 9 bases not matched to a gene.

The chain has TRBV7-2 and TRBJ1-1, with D uncertain. The CDR3 contains 14 residues. Trimming pared 4 bases from V and 3 bases from J, leaving 12 bases between. Germline lookup yields CDR1 SGHTA and CDR2 FQGNSA. The DNA for the CDR3 is TGTGCCAGCAGCTCCCCTTTTGTGGACACTGAAGCTTTCTTT. Translation: CASSSPFVDTEAFF.

This clone was observed a few times. The chain is built from TRBV20-1 and TRBJ2-7; 9 bases are a match to TRBD1. The junction had 1 base not matched to a gene; V was cut back by 7 bases and J by 3 bases. This CDR3 has 11 residues. CDR1 is DFQATT, CDR2 SNEGSKA, per germline (reference sequence). CDR3 in DNA: TGCAGTGGGGACAGGGTCTACGAGCAGTACTTC. It specifies CSGDRVYEQYF.

This clone was counted a few times. The same CDR3 also results from other DNA sequences found in this sample. The gene calls are TRBV2 and TRBJ1-1, with D perhaps matching TRBD1 (5 bases). The ends were cut back, 4 bases at V and 1 base at J, with 13 bases in the middle. Per the germline V gene, CDR1 is SNHLY and CDR2 is FYNNEI. The CDR3 sequence is 15 residues long. Here the CDR3 DNA reads TGTGCCAGCAGTGCAGGGAGCCTCAGGAACACTGAAGCTTTCTTT. Translated, it gives CASSAGSLRNTEAFF.